Following are 24 T cell receptor beta chains from one sample sequenced in a study of T cell repertoires in cytomegalovirus infection. Using its own MiXCR run on the reads, TCRdb lists one record per CDR3 protein. The sample includes some 680,000 distinct CDR3 sequences, 35% to 40% of them seen just once. The source material was PBMCs. Source of these receptors: a human donor in good health (CMV status not recorded). Some clones in this sample may be carry-over from other donors' samples.

The chain is built from TRBV20-1 and TRBJ2-1; weak D call: TRBD2 (5 bases). Trimming took off 5 bases at V and 2 bases at J, with 13 bases between the two ends. This CDR3 is built from 14 residues. Germline V gene sequence: CDR1 DFQATT, CDR2 SNEGSKA (reference sequence). This chain's CDR3 is CSAGPSGPYNEQFF. For the CDR3, the DNA is TGCAGTGCTGGGCCCAGCGGACCCTACAATGAGCAGTTCTTC.

The rearrangement uses TRBV9 and TRBJ1-4, with a tentative D call TRBD1 (5 bases). Trimming removed 3 bases at V and 2 bases at J, with 11 bases between. CDR3 length: 15 amino acids. The germline V gene has CDR1 SGDLS and CDR2 YYNGEE. The CDR3 nucleotides are TGTGCCAGCAGCGAGGGACCGGGGACTAATGAAAAACTGTTTTTT. It encodes CASSEGPGTNEKLFF. The full variable domain, its missing parts supplied by reference TRBV9 and TRBJ1-4, is DSGVTQTPKHLITATGQRVTLRCSPRSGDLSVYWYQQSLDQGLQFLIQYYNGEERAKGNILERFSAQQFPDLHSELNLSSLELGDSALYFCASSEGPGTNEKLFFGSGTQLSVL.

The V and J genes are TRBV28 and TRBJ1-3, with 10 bases matching TRBD1. This CDR3 is 16 amino acids long. V dropped 6 bases and J dropped 11; count of bases not matched to a gene: 16. Germline CDR1 is MDHEN and CDR2 is SYDVKM. The CDR3: CASSTLTGTGDMAIYF. For the CDR3, the DNA is TGTGCCAGCAGCACATTAACCGGGACAGGGGATATGGCCATATATTTT.

The rearrangement uses TRBV7-2 and TRBJ1-2; D is unresolved. Germline assignment: CDR1 SGHTA and CDR2 FQGNSA. V was cut by 5 bases and J by 3 bases, with 13 bases left in between. The length of the CDR3 is 14 residues. The CDR3 sequence is CASSPRADHYGYTF. CDR3 in DNA: TGTGCCAGCAGCCCGAGGGCGGACCACTATGGCTACACCTTC.

This clonotype has only a few counts. The rearrangement uses TRBV19 and TRBJ2-1, with TRBD2 identical over 10 bases. The CDR3 is 16 amino acids. V shed 4 bases and J 2 bases; nucleotides not matched to a gene: 5. CDR1 and CDR2 from the germline V gene are LNHDA and SQIVND (reference sequence). The CDR3 DNA reads TGTGCCAGTAGTAACCAAGGACTAGCGGCCTACAATGAGCAGTTCTTC. Amino acids: CASSNQGLAAYNEQFF.

The table lists this clonotype with a count of one. The CDR3 bases are TGCGCCAGAAGCCAAACAACTAGCAATGAGCAGTTCTTC. Protein product: CARSQTTSNEQFF. The V gene is TRBV5-1, the J gene TRBJ2-1; D may be TRBD2 (5 bases). V was pared by 8 bases and J by 6 bases, with 15 bases between. The CDR3 sequence is 13 residues long. Germline CDR1 reads SGHRS; CDR2 reads YFSETQ.

This clonotype came up a few times. The chain is built from TRBV19 and TRBJ2-7; weak D call: TRBD2 (6 bases). This CDR3 has 12 residues. Per the germline V gene, CDR1 is LNHDA and CDR2 is SQIVND (reference sequence). V lost 3 bases and J lost 7, with 10 bases in between. The DNA of the CDR3 is TGTGCCAGTAGTATGGTCGCGGGAGAGCAGTACTTC. It codes for CASSMVAGEQYF.

This clonotype was detected only a few times. The genes are TRBV11-2 and TRBJ1-2; weak D call: TRBD1 (5 bases). The CDR3 covers 14 residues. Germline assignment: CDR1 SGHAT and CDR2 FQNNGV. V lost 5 bases, J lost 2 bases, and 12 bases lay in between. DNA for the CDR3: TGTGCCAGCAGCCACGACAGTATGAACTATGGCTACACCTTC. The encoded protein is CASSHDSMNYGYTF.

To note about this clonotype: At one boundary the junction diverges from the germline segment, which might be a read error. This sequence joins TRBV19 and TRBJ2-6; possibly TRBD1 for D (5 bases). This CDR3 region has 13 residues. Germline CDR1 and CDR2: LNHDA and SQIVND (reference sequence). In DNA form, the CDR3 reads TGTGCCCGCAAGGGGTCTGGGGCCAACTTCCTGACTTTC. This sequence encodes CARKGSGANFLTF.

For this clonotype: Since no conserved phenylalanine or tryptophan closes the CDR3, a read error is the likely cause. The chain uses TRBV7-7 and TRBJ1-1; D is unclear. Looked up from germline, CDR1 is SSHAT and CDR2 is FNYEAQ (reference sequence). This CDR3 spans 18 amino acids. The CDR3: CASSCRASGRNMNTDAFV. CDR3 coding DNA: TGTGCTAGCAGTTGCCGGGCCTCCGGAAGAAATATGAACACTGACGCTTTCGTT.

As to this clonotype: A junction boundary mismatches the germline segment, possibly from a read error. The V and J genes are TRBV28 and TRBJ1-3; unclear D gene. Germline CDR1 and CDR2: MDHEN and SYDVKM. The CDR3 consists of 17 residues. CDR3 in DNA: TGTGACAGCAGTGACCAAGTACGGATACTCTCTGGAAACACCATATATTTT. Protein: CDSSDQVRILSGNTIYF. Combining the CDR3 with reference TRBV28 and TRBJ1-3 gives the whole variable domain DVKVTQSSRYLVKRTGEKVFLECVQDMDHENMFWYRQDPGLGLRLIYFSYDVKMKEKGDIPEGYSVSREKKERFSLILESASTNQTSMYLCDSSDQVRILSGNTIYFGEGSWLTVV.

V usage is TRBV19 and J usage is TRBJ2-5; 13 positions agree with TRBD2. Germline V CDR1 and CDR2: LNHDA, SQIVND (reference sequence). The CDR3 runs to 15 residues. Trimming cost V 5 bases and J 6 bases; bases outside gene matches: 6. CDR3 nucleotide sequence: TGTGCCAGTAGTCCGGGACTAGCGGGATTGAAGACCCAGTACTTC. Its protein product is CASSPGLAGLKTQYF.

Details on this clonotype: One junction end does not reproduce the germline sequence, and a read error may be involved. The rearrangement joins TRBV6-5 to TRBJ2-1; 7 nucleotides align to TRBD1. The V gene's germline CDR1 is MNHEY and CDR2 SVGAGI. There are 14 residues in the CDR3. Here the CDR3 DNA reads TGTGCAAGCAGTTACACGAACAGGGGAAATGAGCAGTTCTTC. As protein: CASSYTNRGNEQFF.

The V call is TRBV27, the J call TRBJ1-2; TRBD1 is a possible D gene (6 bases). The V gene lost 4 bases and the J gene lost 7 bases, with 16 bases spanning the gap. The germline V gene has CDR1 MNHEY and CDR2 SMNVEV (reference sequence). This CDR3 has 14 residues. DNA for the CDR3: TGTGCCAGCAGTTCCCGGACAGTCCCGGGTGGCTACACCTTC. It specifies CASSSRTVPGGYTF.

This chain joins TRBV18 and TRBJ1-1, with a weak D call TRBD1 (5 bases). There are 15 residues in the CDR3. Germline V gives CDR1 KGHSH, CDR2 LQKENI. The V end was cut by 3 bases, the J end by 0 bases, with 11 bases between. The CDR3 bases are TGTGCCAGCTCACCGTCTCAGGGCATGAACACTGAAGCTTTCTTT. As protein: CASSPSQGMNTEAFF.

In the case of this clonotype: The CDR3 carries no conserved terminal phenylalanine or tryptophan, so it likely arises from a read error. The chain joins TRBV5-6 to TRBJ2-3; D is uncertain. V was trimmed by 4 bases and J by 0 bases, leaving 6 bases between them. Germline values: CDR1 SGHDT, CDR2 YYEEEE. This CDR3 contains 13 residues. The CDR3 loop reads CASSTTSTDTQYS. CDR3 coding DNA: TGTGCCAGCAGCACGACTAGCACAGATACGCAGTATAGT.

V gene TRBV28 combines with J gene TRBJ1-1, with TRBD1 identical over 10 bases. The CDR3 is 12 residues long. Germline CDR1 MDHEN, CDR2 SYDVKM. The V segment lost 5 bases and the J segment 9 bases; nucleotides outside the gene matches: 3. The CDR3 region is CASSPGQGKAFF. CDR3 in DNA: TGTGCCAGCAGTCCGGGACAGGGGAAAGCTTTCTTT.

This clonotype occurred a few times. This sequence joins TRBV27 and TRBJ2-5; 7 bases are shared with TRBD1. After removal of 5 bases from V and 1 base from J, the junction contained 4 bases not matched to a gene. The CDR3 runs 14 residues. The germline CDR1 and CDR2 sequences are MNHEY and SMNVEV (reference sequence). The CDR3 DNA sequence: TGTGCCAGCAGTACACGGGACAGCCAAGAGACCCAGTACTTC. This encodes CASSTRDSQETQYF.

This clonotype was observed a few times. This chain joins TRBV6-6 and TRBJ1-1; tentatively, D is TRBD1 (5 bases). Trimming took 0 bases from V and 6 from J, leaving 17 bases between them. This CDR3 contains 16 residues. In germline, CDR1 is MNHNY, CDR2 SVGAGI (reference sequence). The CDR3 region has the DNA TGTGCCAGCAGTTACTCCGGACGGGGCGCGGTTTCTGAAGCTTTCTTT. Its protein product is CASSYSGRGAVSEAFF.

This clonotype was counted a few times. The chain has TRBV27 and TRBJ1-3; unclear D gene. This CDR3 region has 15 residues. Trimming cost V 6 bases and J 1 base, with 13 bases left between them. Germline CDR1 MNHEY, CDR2 SMNVEV (reference sequence). The CDR3 loop is CASSRRSGSGNTIYF. The CDR3 nucleotides read TGTGCCAGCAGCCGCCGGAGCGGATCTGGAAACACCATATATTTT.

This chain joins TRBV30 and TRBJ2-1; D not resolved. V lost 2 bases and J lost 6, with 2 bases in between. The CDR3 is 10 amino acids. Germline lookup yields CDR1 GTSNPN and CDR2 SVGIG (reference sequence). The CDR3, as DNA: TGTGCCTGGAGTTCCAATGAGCAGTTCTTC. Amino acids: CAWSSNEQFF.

The chain employs TRBV12-3 or TRBV12-4 and TRBJ1-6, with TRBD1 as a possible D gene (5 bases). Trimming shortened V by 2 bases and J by 9 bases, and 11 bases separated the two germline ends. The CDR3 totals 14 residues. DNA for the CDR3: TGTGCCAGCAGTTTAATGGGGACTAGTTCACCCCTCCACTTT. This sequence encodes CASSLMGTSSPLHF.

The chain employs TRBV6-6 and TRBJ2-1; 7 bases are shared with TRBD1. Germline V gives CDR1 MNHNY, CDR2 SVGAGI (reference sequence). The CDR3 sequence is 15 residues long. The ends lost 7 bases at V and 10 bases at J; junction bases unmatched: 16. The CDR3 DNA follows: TGTGCCAGCATTCTAGGACAGGTTGCGGCAAGCGAGCAGTTCTTC. Translating it yields CASILGQVAASEQFF.

A few counts support this clonotype. This chain connects TRBV12-3 or TRBV12-4 to TRBJ1-6; 9 nucleotides match TRBD1. The CDR3 loop spans 14 amino acids. After removal of 3 bases from V and 9 bases from J, the junction contained 3 bases not matched to a gene. The CDR3 DNA reads TGTGCCAGCAGTTTGGGACAGGGACTTTCACCCCTCCACTTT. Translating it yields CASSLGQGLSPLHF.